The clone carrying this T cell receptor (beta chain) occurred many times. The antigen remains unidentified. Naive CD8 sequencing libraries were generated from approximately 22,000 to 940,000 sorted cells, with 10%, 30% or 50% RNA as input. Naive CD8 T cells were sorted, and the gate applied was CD8+CD4-CCR7+CD45RA+. Bulk TCR libraries used previously described methods and listed TCR primers. MiXCR, run by TCRdb on the PCR reads, gives a single entry per CDR3 protein. The profile shows about 640,000 distinct CDR3 sequences, roughly 21% of them singletons. The data were taken from a study of molecular identifiers for immune sequencing clone quantification. CDR3 size: 16 residues. CDR1 and CDR2 (germline): SEHNR, FQNEAQ (reference sequence). V dropped 0 bases and J dropped 4 bases, with 15 bases sitting between them. Whole-study results and caveats: Single-cell amounts of spiked Jurkat TCR RNA were reportedly detectable among about a million naive cells.

The rearrangement joins TRBV7-9 to TRBJ1-1, with D possibly being TRBD1 (6 bases). Sequenced sample: naive CD8+ T cells from blood, with Jurkat cell RNA spiked in. Documented subset: FACS-sorted CD8+CD4-CCR7+CD45RA+ naive T cells. The source of this sequence is a human donor in good health. Some libraries in this study had Jurkat cell RNA spiked in. The CDR3 region is CASSLADPPGVTEAFF. The CDR3 region has the DNA TGTGCCAGCAGCTTAGCAGACCCTCCAGGGGTCACTGAAGCTTTCTTT.